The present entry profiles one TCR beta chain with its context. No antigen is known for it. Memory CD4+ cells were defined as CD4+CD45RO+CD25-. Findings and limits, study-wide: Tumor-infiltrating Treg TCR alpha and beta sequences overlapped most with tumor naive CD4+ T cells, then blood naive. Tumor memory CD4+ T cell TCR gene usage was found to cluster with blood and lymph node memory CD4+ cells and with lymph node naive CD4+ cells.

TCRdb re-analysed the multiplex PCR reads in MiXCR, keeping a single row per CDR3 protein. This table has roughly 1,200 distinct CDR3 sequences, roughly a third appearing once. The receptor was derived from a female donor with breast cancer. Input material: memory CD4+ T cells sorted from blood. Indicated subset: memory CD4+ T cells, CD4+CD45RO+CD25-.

The chain's CDR3 is CASRQPDREGSYTF. CDR3 bases: TGTGCCAGCAGGCAACCGGACAGGGAAGGGAGCTACACCTTC. The gene calls are TRBV12-3 or TRBV12-4 and TRBJ1-2, with 8 bases matching TRBD1. The CDR3 consists of 14 residues. Unmatched junction bases numbered 12, after V lost 6 bases and J lost 9 bases.